Listed below are T cell receptor beta chains from one sample, sequenced in a study of post-analysis software for immune sequencing data. TCRdb called the PCR reads again in MiXCR, with one record for every CDR3 protein. The table shows 150,000 or so distinct CDR3 sequences, with approximately 35% occurring only once. Sequencing was performed on blood, taken after autologous hematopoietic stem cell transplantation. The receptor set was obtained from a girl aged 5-17 years with multiple sclerosis. CDR3s include the opening cysteine and the closing phenylalanine or tryptophan. A D gene is named only where the DNA matches it firmly. The size entry is marked missing in some rows and otherwise reads once, few, many or a size class.

clone size,D gene,CDR3 length,J gene,V gene,CDR3 DNA,CDR3 protein
few,TRBD2,18,TRBJ2-1,TRBV5-1,TGCGCCAGCAGCCCCTCGGGACTAGCCACATTCCTGGGCAATGAGCAGTTCTTC,CASSPSGLATFLGNEQFF
NA,TRBD1,14,TRBJ2-7,TRBV2,TGTGCCAGCAGTGTACAGGGGATCGGAGGCGAGCAGTACTTC,CASSVQGIGGEQYF
NA,TRBD2,14,TRBJ2-3,TRBV10-3,TGTGCCATCACTCCTAGCGGGAGCACAGATACGCAGTATTTT,CAITPSGSTDTQYF
NA,NA,16,TRBJ2-2,TRBV10-3,TGTGCCATCACCGACCGGGACAAAGGAGGCACCGGGGAGCTGTTTTTT,CAITDRDKGGTGELFF
few,NA,14,TRBJ1-5,TRBV12-3/TRBV12-4,TGTGCCAGCAGTTTAGTCGGGGTGGGGCAGCCCCAGCATTTT,CASSLVGVGQPQHF
NA,TRBD2,14,TRBJ2-5,TRBV20-1,TGCAGTGCCCCCAGGCGGGAGGGGCGCGAGACCCAGTACTTC,CSAPRREGRETQYF
few,TRBD1,17,TRBJ1-2,TRBV7-9,TGTGCCAGCAGCTTAGTCCTCGGACAGGGCACGAACTATGGCTACACCTTC,CASSLVLGQGTNYGYTF
few,TRBD2,17,TRBJ2-1,TRBV7-6,TGTGCCAGCAGCTTAGAAAGCGGGAGGGCCCTCTACAATGAGCAGTTCTTC,CASSLESGRALYNEQFF
many,TRBD1,16,TRBJ2-3,TRBV12-3/TRBV12-4,TGTGCCAGCAGCCCAGGGACAGGGGGCAGAGCAGATACGCAGTATTTT,CASSPGTGGRADTQYF
few,TRBD2,14,TRBJ2-7,TRBV28,TGTGCCAGCAGTTTAAACGGGAGGGCCTACGAGCAGTACTTC,CASSLNGRAYEQYF
NA,NA,13,TRBJ2-5,TRBV20-1,TGCAGTGCTAGAGATCCCAAGTGGGAGACCCAGTACTTC,CSARDPKWETQYF
few,NA,15,TRBJ2-1,TRBV6-5,TGTGCCAGCAGTCCCTTTCGGAGCTCCTACAATGAGCAGTTCTTC,CASSPFRSSYNEQFF
few,TRBD1,15,TRBJ1-6,TRBV20-1,TGCAGTGCTAGACGGGACAGCTCCTATAATTCACCCCTCCACTTT,CSARRDSSYNSPLHF
many,NA,12,TRBJ2-7,TRBV10-3,TGTGCCATCAGACCAGAAGGCCACGAGCAGTACTTC,CAIRPEGHEQYF
NA,NA,15,TRBJ2-3,TRBV6-1,TGTGCCAGCAGCCTCCGGGGCTACGGCACAGATACGCAGTATTTT,CASSLRGYGTDTQYF
NA,NA,12,TRBJ1-1,TRBV20-1,TGCAGTGCTAGGACTCGGGTGACTGAAGCTTTCTTT,CSARTRVTEAFF
once,NA,14,TRBJ1-2,TRBV24-1,TGTGCCACCGGTGATCCGGACAGAGACTATGGCTACACCTTC,CATGDPDRDYGYTF
NA,NA,13,TRBJ2-7,TRBV12-3/TRBV12-4,TGTGCCAGCAGTTTAGCCAGACTCTACGAGCAGTACTTC,CASSLARLYEQYF
few,TRBD2,14,TRBJ2-1,TRBV10-1,TGCGCCAGCAGCCGCAGCGGGAGCGTGAATGAGCAGTTCTTC,CASSRSGSVNEQFF
few,NA,18,TRBJ2-1,TRBV27,TGTGCCAGCCATAGGGGCAAAGTAATGGCGAGCTCCTACAATGAGCAGTTCTTC,CASHRGKVMASSYNEQFF
once,NA,16,TRBJ2-1,TRBV6-2/TRBV6-3,TGTGCCAGCAGTCCCATCGTATCTAGGGCCGGCTTGGGGCAGTTCTTC,CASSPIVSRAGLGQFF
NA,NA,16,TRBJ1-2,TRBV28,TGTGCCAGCAGCCAACCCGAACAGGAGGCTAACTATGGCTACACCTTC,CASSQPEQEANYGYTF